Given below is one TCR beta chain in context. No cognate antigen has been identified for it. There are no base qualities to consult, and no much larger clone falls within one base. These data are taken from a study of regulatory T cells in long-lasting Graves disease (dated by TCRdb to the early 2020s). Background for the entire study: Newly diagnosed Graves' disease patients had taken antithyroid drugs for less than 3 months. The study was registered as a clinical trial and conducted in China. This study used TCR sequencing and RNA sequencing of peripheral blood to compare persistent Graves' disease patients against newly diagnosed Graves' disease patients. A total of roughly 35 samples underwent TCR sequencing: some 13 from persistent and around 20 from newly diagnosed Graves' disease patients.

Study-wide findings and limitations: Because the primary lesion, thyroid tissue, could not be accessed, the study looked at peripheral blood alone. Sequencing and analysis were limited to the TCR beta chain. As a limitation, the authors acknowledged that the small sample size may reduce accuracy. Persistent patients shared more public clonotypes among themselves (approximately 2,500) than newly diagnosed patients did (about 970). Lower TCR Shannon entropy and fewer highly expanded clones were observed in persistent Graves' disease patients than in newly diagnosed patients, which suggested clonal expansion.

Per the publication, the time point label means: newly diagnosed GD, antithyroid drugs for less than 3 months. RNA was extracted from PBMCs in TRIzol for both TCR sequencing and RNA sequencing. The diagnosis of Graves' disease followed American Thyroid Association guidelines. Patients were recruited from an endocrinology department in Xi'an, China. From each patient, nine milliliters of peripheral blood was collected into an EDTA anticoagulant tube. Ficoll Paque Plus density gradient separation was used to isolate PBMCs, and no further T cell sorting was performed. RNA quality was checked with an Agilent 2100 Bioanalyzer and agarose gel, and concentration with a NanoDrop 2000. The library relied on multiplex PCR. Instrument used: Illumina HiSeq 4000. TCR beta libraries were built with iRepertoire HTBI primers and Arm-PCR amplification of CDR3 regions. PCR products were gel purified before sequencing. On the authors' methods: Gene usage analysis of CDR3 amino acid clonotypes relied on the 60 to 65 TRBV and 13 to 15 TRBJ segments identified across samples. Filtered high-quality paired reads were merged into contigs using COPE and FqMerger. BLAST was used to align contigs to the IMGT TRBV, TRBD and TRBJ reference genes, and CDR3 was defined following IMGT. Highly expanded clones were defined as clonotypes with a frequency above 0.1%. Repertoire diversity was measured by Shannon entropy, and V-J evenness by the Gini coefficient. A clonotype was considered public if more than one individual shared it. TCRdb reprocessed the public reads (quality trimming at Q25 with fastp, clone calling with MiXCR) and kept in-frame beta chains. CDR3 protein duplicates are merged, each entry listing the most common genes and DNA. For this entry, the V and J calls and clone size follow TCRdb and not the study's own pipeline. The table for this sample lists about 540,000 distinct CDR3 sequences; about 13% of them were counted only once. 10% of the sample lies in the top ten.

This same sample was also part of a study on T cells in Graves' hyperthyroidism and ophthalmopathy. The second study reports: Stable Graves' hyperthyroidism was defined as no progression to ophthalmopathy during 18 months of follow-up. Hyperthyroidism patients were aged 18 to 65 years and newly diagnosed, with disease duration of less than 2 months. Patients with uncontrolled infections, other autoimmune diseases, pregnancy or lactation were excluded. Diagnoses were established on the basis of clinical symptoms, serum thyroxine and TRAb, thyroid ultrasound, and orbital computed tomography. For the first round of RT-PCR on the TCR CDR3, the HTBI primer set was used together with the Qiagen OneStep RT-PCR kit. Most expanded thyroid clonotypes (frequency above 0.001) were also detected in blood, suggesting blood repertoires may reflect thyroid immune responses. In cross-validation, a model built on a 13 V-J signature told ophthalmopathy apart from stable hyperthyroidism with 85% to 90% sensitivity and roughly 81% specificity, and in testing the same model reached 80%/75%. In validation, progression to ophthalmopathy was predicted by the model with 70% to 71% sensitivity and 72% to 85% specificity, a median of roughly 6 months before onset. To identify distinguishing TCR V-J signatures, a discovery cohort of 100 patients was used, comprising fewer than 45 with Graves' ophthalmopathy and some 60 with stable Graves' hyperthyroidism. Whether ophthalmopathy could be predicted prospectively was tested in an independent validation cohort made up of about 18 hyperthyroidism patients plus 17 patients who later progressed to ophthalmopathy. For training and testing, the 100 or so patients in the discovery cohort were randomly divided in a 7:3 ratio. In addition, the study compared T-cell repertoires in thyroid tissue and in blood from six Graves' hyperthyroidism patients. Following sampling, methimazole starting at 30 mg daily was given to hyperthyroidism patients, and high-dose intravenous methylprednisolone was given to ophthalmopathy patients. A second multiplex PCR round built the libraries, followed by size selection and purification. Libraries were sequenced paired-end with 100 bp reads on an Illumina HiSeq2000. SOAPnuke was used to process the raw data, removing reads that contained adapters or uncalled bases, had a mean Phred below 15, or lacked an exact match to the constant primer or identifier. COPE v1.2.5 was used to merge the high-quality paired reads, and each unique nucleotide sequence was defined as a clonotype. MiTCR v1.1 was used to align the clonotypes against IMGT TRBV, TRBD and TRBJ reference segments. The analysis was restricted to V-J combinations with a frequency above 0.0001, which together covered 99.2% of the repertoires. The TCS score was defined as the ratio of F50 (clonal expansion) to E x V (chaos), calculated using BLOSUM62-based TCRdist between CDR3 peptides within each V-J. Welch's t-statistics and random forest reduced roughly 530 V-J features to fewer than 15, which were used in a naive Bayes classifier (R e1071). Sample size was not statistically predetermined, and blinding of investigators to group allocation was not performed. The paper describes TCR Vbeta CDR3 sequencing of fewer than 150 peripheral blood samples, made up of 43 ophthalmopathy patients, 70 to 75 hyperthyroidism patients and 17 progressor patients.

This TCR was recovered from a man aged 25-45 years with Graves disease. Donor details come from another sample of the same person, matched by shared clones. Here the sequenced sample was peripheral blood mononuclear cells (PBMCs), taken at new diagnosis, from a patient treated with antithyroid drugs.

The CDR3 reads CASRLAESSYEQYF. The nucleotide sequence is TGTGCCAGCAGACTAGCTGAAAGCTCCTACGAGCAGTACTTC. This chain joins TRBV2 to TRBJ2-7; TRBD2 is perhaps the D gene, given 6 matching bases. The germline V gene specifies SNHLY as CDR1 and FYNNEI as CDR2. Trimming removed 6 bases from V and 0 bases from J, leaving 12 bases between the germline ends. Counted from cysteine to phenylalanine, this CDR3 has 14 amino acids. Only the CDR3 region is kept as DNA, spanning 42 bases read in frame from base 1.